This T cell receptor (beta chain) stems from a study of T cell responses to AZD1222 COVID-19 vaccine. Broader study findings: A reported finding is that nearly half of spike-specific TCRs target unmutated variant regions.

V lost 6 bases, J lost 3 bases, and 4 bases stayed unmatched. Per the germline V gene, CDR1 is KGHSH and CDR2 is LQKENI. The CDR3 has 14 residues. Clones were read by immunoSEQ multiplex PCR, and TCRdb kept only the in-frame ones, dropping some. Of some 130,000 clones in the sample, 85% to 90% are singletons; the top ten hold around 20%. Regarding this clone: Its antigen is still unknown.

This clonotype was obtained from an adult in good health. This chain links TRBV18 with TRBJ2-2; 7 nucleotides align to TRBD1. The sample was peripheral blood, taken on day 0 of AZD1222 vaccination. The CDR3 is CASSTGVDTGELFF. The CDR3, as DNA: TGTGCCAGCTCCACAGGGGTGGACACCGGGGAGCTGTTTTTT.